This record covers a single TCR beta chain. Its antigen is not identified. CDR1 and CDR2 (germline): SEHNR, FQNEAQ (reference sequence). V was cut by 3 bases and J by 6 bases, with 17 bases left in between. There are 15 residues in the CDR3. This specimen comes from a study of cytotoxic CD8 clonotypes in ibrutinib-treated CLL. The study, taken as a whole, reports: Pretreatment clonality was elevated relative to age-matched healthy donors and paralleled circulating CD8+ T-cell counts.

This table comes from immunoSEQ multiplex PCR, and its TCRdb copy is limited to in-frame clones, with some not included. The table includes 97,000 or so clones, 70% to 85% detected once. The sample in question was PBMCs, obtained after 12 months of ibrutinib treatment. The chain couples TRBV7-9 to TRBJ1-2; D may be TRBD1 (5 bases). This sequence originates from a human donor with chronic lymphocytic leukemia. The CDR3 protein is CASSLFGGAEDGYTF. The CDR3 coding sequence is TGTGCCAGCAGCTTGTTCGGAGGGGCAGAAGATGGCTACACCTTC. Drawing the rest from reference TRBV7-9 and TRBJ1-2, the complete variable domain is DTGVSQNPRHKITKRGQNVTFRCDPISEHNRLYWYRQTLGQGPEFLTYFQNEAQLEKSRLLSDRFSAERPKGSFSTLEIQRTEQGDSAMYLCASSLFGGAEDGYTFGSGTRLTVV.